Shown below are 20 T cell receptor beta chains from a single sample sequenced in a study of STAT5B mutations in CD4+ large granular lymphocyte leukemia. Profiled with immunoSEQ multiplex PCR; TCRdb holds only in-frame clones, not every one. Of tens of thousands of clones listed, roughly 70% are singletons. The sequencing sample was made of CD4+ T cells from blood buffy coats. These receptors all stem from a human donor in good health.

This chain joins TRBV19 and TRBJ1-2; 10 bases agree with TRBD1. The germline V gene has CDR1 LNHDA and CDR2 SQIVND (reference sequence). The J segment lost 5 bases and the V segment lost 3 bases, leaving 9 bases of the junction unmatched. This CDR3 is built from 16 residues. The CDR3 coding sequence is TGTGCCAGTAGTATTCCTAACCCGGGACAGGGGTATGGCTACACCTTC. As protein: CASSIPNPGQGYGYTF. Filled out from reference TRBV19 and TRBJ1-2, the complete variable domain reads DGGITQSPKYLFRKEGQNVTLSCEQNLNHDAMYWYRQDPGQGLRLIYYSQIVNDFQKGDIAEGYSVSREKKESFPLTVTSAQKNPTAFYLCASSIPNPGQGYGYTFGSGTRLTVV.

In this sample, this clone turned up a few times. This chain links TRBV11-3 with TRBJ2-3; D remains unclear. V was pared by 5 bases and J by 4 bases, with 7 bases between. The CDR3 has 12 amino acids. Germline CDR1 is SGHNT and CDR2 is YENEEA. CDR3 DNA sequence: TGTGCCAGCAGCCCCAGTTCAGATACGCAGTATTTT. The encoded protein is CASSPSSDTQYF.

This chain joins TRBV7-6 and TRBJ2-3, with TRBD2 matching over 14 bases. The CDR3 loop spans 17 amino acids. CDR1 and CDR2 (germline): SGHVS, FNYEAQ. V dropped 5 bases and J dropped 1; count of bases not matched to a gene: 5. The CDR3 protein is CASSHGLAGGGTDTQYF. The CDR3 nucleotides read TGTGCCAGCAGCCACGGACTAGCGGGGGGTGGCACAGATACGCAGTATTTT.

CDR3 residues: CASSDSTQGRAFF. The CDR3, as DNA: TGCGCCAGCAGCGACTCAACCCAGGGGAGAGCTTTCTTT. J is TRBJ1-1 and V is TRBV5-1; tentative D call: TRBD1 (6 bases). Looked up from germline, CDR1 is SGHRS and CDR2 is YFSETQ. The CDR3 consists of 13 residues. The germline V and J ends were trimmed by 4 bases and 10 bases, with 17 bases remaining between them.

The chain links TRBV7-2 to TRBJ1-1; possible D gene TRBD1, 5 bases. The V end was cut by 1 base, the J end by 5 bases, with 11 bases between. Germline loops: CDR1 SGHTA, CDR2 FQGNSA. The CDR3 is 14 amino acids. As DNA, the CDR3 is TGTGCCAGCAGCTTAGAAAGGGGAGTGACTGAAGCTTTCTTT. It encodes CASSLERGVTEAFF.

The rearrangement links TRBV7-2 to TRBJ2-3, with D hard to call. Trimming pared 5 bases from V and 1 base from J, leaving 16 bases between. The CDR3 totals 16 residues. Germline-derived CDR1 and CDR2 are SGHTA and FQGNSA. This chain's CDR3 is CASSLAATSGTDTQYF. As DNA, the CDR3 is TGTGCCAGCAGCCTCGCCGCCACCTCTGGCACAGATACGCAGTATTTT.

This chain links TRBV7-2 with TRBJ1-5; possible D gene TRBD1, 6 bases. This CDR3 comprises 16 residues. V lost 5 bases and J lost 2, with 16 bases in between. Germline CDR1 and CDR2: SGHTA and FQGNSA. CDR3 nucleotides: TGTGCCAGCAGCCTAGGGCCCGCAGGGGGCAATCAGCCCCAGCATTTT. Residues: CASSLGPAGGNQPQHF.

V and J are TRBV19 and TRBJ1-5; no clear D. Trimming removed 8 bases at V and 0 bases at J, with 11 bases between. The CDR3 runs 14 residues. Per germline, CDR1 LNHDA and CDR2 SQIVND (reference sequence). CDR3 in DNA: TGTGCCAGTTCCGGACCTTATAGCAATCAGCCCCAGCATTTT. This sequence encodes CASSGPYSNQPQHF.

The chain is built from TRBV7-9 and TRBJ2-5; the match to TRBD1 covers 7 bases. Germline CDR1 is SEHNR and CDR2 is FQNEAQ (reference sequence). CDR3 length: 13 residues. V gave up 5 bases and J gave up 5 bases; unmatched junction bases: 5. The CDR3 DNA reads TGTGCCAGCAGCCGACAGGGAACGGAGACCCAGTACTTC. It codes for CASSRQGTETQYF.

This clone was seen a single time. This chain connects TRBV6-5 to TRBJ1-3; no clear D gene. The CDR3 consists of 12 residues. Germline lookup yields CDR1 MNHEY and CDR2 SVGAGI. V gave up 8 bases and J gave up 4 bases, with 9 bases separating them. CDR3 loop: CASGELGNTIYF. The CDR3 nucleotides read TGTGCCAGCGGGGAACTCGGAAACACCATATATTTT.

The V gene is TRBV6-1, the J gene TRBJ1-2; D is possibly TRBD1 (5 bases). The CDR3 extends over 13 amino acids. Per germline, CDR1 MNHNS and CDR2 SASEGT. The ends were cut back, 8 bases at V and 0 bases at J, with 10 bases in the middle. CDR3 nucleotide sequence: TGTGCCAGCGGTCGGGGGGCTAACTATGGCTACACCTTC. Amino acid sequence: CASGRGANYGYTF.

The chain links TRBV5-4 to TRBJ2-7, with 9 nucleotides matching TRBD2. The germline CDR1 and CDR2 sequences are SGHNT and YYREEE (reference sequence). Trimming cost V 4 bases and J 6 bases; bases outside gene matches: 5. This CDR3 comprises 13 residues. This chain's CDR3 is CASSQGLAREQYF. The CDR3 DNA is TGTGCCAGCAGCCAGGGACTAGCCCGCGAGCAGTACTTC.

The chain is built from TRBV4-2 and TRBJ2-5; possible D gene TRBD1, 6 bases. CDR3 length: 15 residues. Germline V CDR1 and CDR2: LGHNA, YNFKEQ. V was pared by 0 bases and J by 0 bases, with 8 bases between. The CDR3 region has the DNA TGTGCCAGCAGCCAAGATGGGGACAACCAAGAGACCCAGTACTTC. It yields the protein CASSQDGDNQETQYF.

In this sample, this clone turned up a few times. This sequence joins TRBV6-5 and TRBJ2-2, with D perhaps TRBD1 (6 bases). The ends were cut back, 6 bases at V and 2 bases at J, with 13 bases in the middle. Germline V CDR1 and CDR2: MNHEY, SVGAGI. The length of the CDR3 is 15 residues. The CDR3 protein is CASRRQETNTGELFF. CDR3 nucleotide sequence: TGTGCCAGCAGGCGACAGGAGACAAACACCGGGGAGCTGTTTTTT.

CDR3 amino acids: CASSLGQGGQGSDTQYF. Written as DNA, the CDR3 is TGTGCCAGCAGCTTAGGACAGGGGGGCCAGGGATCGGATACGCAGTATTTT. The chain couples TRBV11-2 to TRBJ2-3; 9 nucleotides agree with TRBD1. CDR1 SGHAT and CDR2 FQNNGV come from the germline V gene. V trimming: 1 base; J trimming: 6 bases; junction bases outside the gene matches: 11. The CDR3 contains 17 residues.

J is TRBJ1-1 and V is TRBV5-6; D is possibly TRBD1 (6 bases). The CDR3 spans 14 residues. Germline CDR1 reads SGHDT; CDR2 reads YYEEEE. With 1 base removed from V and 4 bases from J, the gap between germline ends came to 11 bases. CDR3 loop: CASSLNRVGTEAFF. CDR3 sequence (DNA): TGTGCCAGCAGCTTGAACAGGGTCGGCACTGAAGCTTTCTTT.

The gene calls are TRBV5-1 and TRBJ2-1; TRBD2 aligns across 8 bases. The ends lost 0 bases at V and 4 bases at J; junction bases unmatched: 6. The V gene's germline CDR1 is SGHRS and CDR2 YFSETQ. CDR3 size: 16 residues. The CDR3 DNA follows: TGCGCCAGCAGCTTGGCAAGTAGCGGGGTTTACAATGAGCAGTTCTTC. Residues: CASSLASSGVYNEQFF.

The chain employs TRBV4-1 and TRBJ1-6; D gene unclear. Per the germline V gene, CDR1 is MGHRA and CDR2 is YSYEKL. This CDR3 comprises 15 residues. V was trimmed by 0 bases and J by 3 bases, leaving 6 bases between them. CDR3 nucleotide sequence: TGCGCCAGCAGCCAAGAAAACAGCTATAATTCACCCCTCCACTTT. This gives the protein CASSQENSYNSPLHF.

This chain connects TRBV5-1 to TRBJ1-1; D unresolved. V lost 0 bases, J lost 8 bases, and 11 bases lay in between. This CDR3 is built from 13 residues. Germline V CDR1 and CDR2: SGHRS, YFSETQ. CDR3 bases: TGCGCCAGCAGCTTGGATACAGCGTCCGAAGCTTTCTTT. Translated: CASSLDTASEAFF.

The chain links TRBV11-2 to TRBJ1-2; TRBD1 agrees at 8 bases. From germline, CDR1 is SGHAT and CDR2 FQNNGV. This CDR3 has 15 residues. Trimming removed 4 bases from V and 4 bases from J; junction bases left unmatched: 8. The CDR3 is CASSSGQGSSYGYTF. The CDR3 DNA reads as TGTGCCAGCAGCTCCGGACAGGGCTCGAGCTATGGCTACACCTTC.